This T cell receptor (beta chain) was obtained from a study of type 1 and type 2 diabetes patients. About the research overall: Magnetic bead positive selection isolated CD4+ or CD8+ T cells from PBMCs.

The PCR template was genomic DNA. Multiplex PCR with 30 forward and 13 reverse primers amplified the TCR beta CDR3. Via MiXCR, TCRdb re-called the multiplex PCR reads, giving one row per CDR3 protein. The sample consists of 270,000 or so distinct CDR3 sequences, more than 45% of them appearing once. Per the germline V gene, CDR1 is SGHVS and CDR2 is FQNEAQ. Between the trimmed V and J ends, which lost 5 bases and 4 bases, there was a span of 18 bases. The CDR3 extends over 16 amino acids. V gene TRBV7-8 combines with J gene TRBJ2-1; D possibly corresponds to TRBD1 (6 bases). This receptor was taken from a man younger than 35 with type 2 diabetes. Sequencing was carried out using peripheral blood mononuclear cells (PBMCs). Written as DNA, the CDR3 is TGTGCCAGCAGCCAAGTAACAGGGATGCGGTACAATGAGCAGTTCTTC. Its translation: CASSQVTGMRYNEQFF.